Each of the 22 T cell receptor beta chains below was sequenced from the same sample in a study of blood T cells in healthy people across ages. Next came a second PCR, run for about 7 to 11 cycles, which used a sample-barcoded 5' primer along with a J-beta primer mix. Each CDR3 protein is one row after TCRdb ran MiXCR on the 5' RACE reads. The sample has 850,000 or so distinct CDR3 sequences, around 28% seen once. Sequencing was done on a sample of blood. The receptor source for this set is an elderly woman in good health.

On this clonotype: A read error is possible here, since a much larger clone lies one base away. The rearrangement joins TRBV29-1 to TRBJ2-6; possibly TRBD1 or TRBD2 for D (5 bases each). This CDR3 has 17 residues. Germline assignment: CDR1 SQVTM and CDR2 ANQGSEA. The V end lost 6 bases, the J end lost 0 bases, and 18 bases lay between the germline ends. The CDR3 here is CSVVAGAGHSGANVLTF. CDR3 coding DNA: TGCAGCGTCGTCGCCGGGGCAGGGCACTCTGGGGCCAACGTCCTGACTTTC.

This clonotype has a handful of counts. Being one base from a much bigger clone, this may be a read error. This chain uses TRBV5-1 with TRBJ2-7; 9 bases fit TRBD1. The CDR3 loop spans 14 amino acids. Losses at the gene ends were 3 bases for V and 7 bases for J; bases not matched to a gene: 8. CDR1 is SGHRS, CDR2 YFSETQ, per germline. CDR3 loop: CASSSYRGRNEQYF. In DNA, the CDR3 is TGCGCCAGCAGCTCCTACAGGGGGCGAAATGAGCAGTACTTC.

Many counts were recorded for this clonotype. CDR3 loop: CASSYRIQGTYGYTF. The CDR3 region has the DNA TGTGCCAGCAGTTACCGGATCCAGGGGACCTATGGCTACACCTTC. The V call is TRBV6-2 or TRBV6-3, the J call TRBJ1-2; D possibly corresponds to TRBD1 (6 bases). The length of the CDR3 is 15 residues. The germline V gene encodes CDR1 MNHEY and CDR2 SVGEGT. The ends were cut back, 2 bases at V and 4 bases at J, with 14 bases in the middle.

The sample holds many counts of this clonotype. This sequence joins TRBV4-3 and TRBJ2-1; 10 bases line up with TRBD1. CDR3 length equals 15 residues. From germline, CDR1 is LGHNA and CDR2 YSLEER. V shed 5 bases, J shed 6 bases, and the junction held 7 bases outside the gene matches. CDR3 in amino acids: CASSLGTGESNEQFF. The CDR3 DNA reads TGCGCCAGCAGCTTAGGGACAGGGGAGTCCAATGAGCAGTTCTTC.

This clonotype occurred a few times. A much larger clone differs from this one at a single base, so this may be a read error. The chain recombines TRBV28 with TRBJ2-5; no firm D call. CDR3 length: 12 amino acids. Germline assignment: CDR1 MDHEN and CDR2 SYDVKM. V lost 4 bases, J lost 4 bases, and 7 bases lay in between. CDR3 sequence (DNA): TGTGCCAGCAGTTCTTGGAGAGAGACCCAGTACTTC. Translating gives CASSSWRETQYF. The whole variable domain, filled in from reference TRBV28 and TRBJ2-5, reads DVKVTQSSRYLVKRTGEKVFLECVQDMDHENMFWYRQDPGLGLRLIYFSYDVKMKEKGDIPEGYSVSREKKERFSLILESASTNQTSMYLCASSSWRETQYFGPGTRLLVL.

This clonotype was observed a handful of times. This chain uses TRBV27 with TRBJ1-1; the D gene is possibly TRBD1 (6 bases). V gave up 6 bases and J gave up 1 base, with 12 bases separating them. This CDR3 has 14 amino acids. Germline V gene lookup returns CDR1 MNHEY and CDR2 SMNVEV (reference sequence). CDR3 sequence reads: CASRGHFPNTEAFF. The CDR3 DNA reads as TGTGCCAGCAGGGGACACTTCCCGAACACTGAAGCTTTCTTT.

The chain joins TRBV19 to TRBJ1-2; D may be TRBD1 (6 bases). Germline loops: CDR1 LNHDA, CDR2 SQIVND (reference sequence). Trimming took off 5 bases at V and 2 bases at J, with 21 bases between the two ends. CDR3 size: 17 residues. CDR3 sequence (DNA): TGTGCCAGTAGTCCCCTTTGGACAGACGTTTCCAACTATGGCTACACCTTC. Protein product: CASSPLWTDVSNYGYTF.

On this clonotype itself: This sequence may be a read error, since a much larger clone differs from it by one base. The rearrangement uses TRBV29-1 and TRBJ2-4; 8 bases are shared with TRBD1. With the DNA end fitting TRBJ2-7 better, the J assignment may be wrong. The germline V gene has CDR1 SQVTM and CDR2 ANQGSEA. The CDR3 loop spans 12 amino acids. The CDR3 DNA follows: TGCAGCGGGCGACAGGGGATAAACGAGCAGTACTTC. Protein: CSGRQGINEQYF.

This clonotype showed up just a few times. This rearrangement joins TRBV2 to TRBJ1-2, with 8 bases that match TRBD1. Trimming cost V 6 bases and J 3 bases; bases outside gene matches: 6. The CDR3 is made up of 14 amino acids. Germline lookup yields CDR1 SNHLY and CDR2 FYNNEI. The CDR3 DNA is TGTGCCAGCAGCCAGTCAGGGGGCGACTATGGCTACACCTTC. This sequence encodes CASSQSGGDYGYTF. The variable domain in full, completed from reference TRBV2 and TRBJ1-2, reads EPEVTQTPSHQVTQMGQEVILRCVPISNHLYFYWYRQILGQKVEFLVSFYNNEISEKSEIFDDQFSVERPDGSNFTLKIRSTKLEDSAMYFCASSQSGGDYGYTFGSGTRLTVV.

This clonotype showed up many times. The J gene is TRBJ2-1, the V gene TRBV11-2, with TRBD2 matching over 9 bases. This CDR3 has 15 residues. Losses at the gene ends were 6 bases for V and 4 bases for J; bases not matched to a gene: 7. Germline CDR1 SGHAT, CDR2 FQNNGV. Here the CDR3 reads CASRSGTSKYNEQFF. The CDR3 region has the DNA TGTGCCAGCAGGTCCGGGACTAGCAAGTACAATGAGCAGTTCTTC.

This clonotype was seen a few times. The chain has TRBV19 and TRBJ2-3; 7 nucleotides align to TRBD1. The J segment lost 4 bases and the V segment lost 3 bases, leaving 7 bases of the junction unmatched. The CDR3 is 15 amino acids. CDR1 and CDR2 (germline): LNHDA, SQIVND (reference sequence). Here the CDR3 DNA reads TGTGCCAGTAGTATCACAGGGGCCCAACCAGATACGCAGTATTTT. Encoded protein: CASSITGAQPDTQYF.

This clonotype was found a few times. A much larger clone is a single base away; this may be a read error. The chain is built from TRBV12-3 or TRBV12-4 and TRBJ2-3; TRBD1 is a possible D gene (5 bases). This CDR3 region has 13 residues. DNA for the CDR3: TGTGCCAGCAGTTTACAGGGCCCTGATACGCAGTGTTTT. This gives the protein CASSLQGPDTQCF.

This clonotype was seen repeatedly, ten times or more. This chain connects TRBV20-1 to TRBJ1-1, with D uncertain. Germline values: CDR1 DFQATT, CDR2 SNEGSKA (reference sequence). V was clipped by 4 bases and J by 2 bases, with 8 bases between them. CDR3 length equals 12 residues. CDR3 residues: CSAKKPNTEAFF. CDR3 nucleotide sequence: TGCAGTGCTAAAAAGCCAAACACTGAAGCTTTCTTT.

This clonotype was seen at least ten times. V and J are TRBV20-1 and TRBJ1-5; no reliable D call. CDR1 and CDR2 from the germline V gene are DFQATT and SNEGSKA (reference sequence). Trimming removed 6 bases from V and 5 bases from J, with 23 bases in between. CDR3 length equals 16 residues. The CDR3 bases are TGCAGTGCCATAGTGGCTGTTGCGGGGTTCGATCAGCCCCAGCATTTT. It encodes CSAIVAVAGFDQPQHF.

This clonotype was counted at least ten times. The V and J genes are TRBV7-2 and TRBJ2-5; the D gene is possibly TRBD1 (5 bases). Per the germline V gene, CDR1 is SGHTA and CDR2 is FQGNSA. Trimming left V 7 bases short and J 4 bases short, with 19 bases between. CDR3 size: 15 residues. Here the CDR3 reads CASNIGVARIETQYF. CDR3 DNA sequence: TGTGCCAGCAATATAGGGGTCGCTCGGATAGAGACCCAGTACTTC.

This chain links TRBV21-1 with TRBJ1-5; the table's D call of TRBD1 was not tested on the DNA. TRBV21-1 is a pseudogene. The CDR3 has 16 residues. DNA for the CDR3: TGTGCCAGCAGCGACCCCAACAGGGGGCTATATCAGCCCCAGCATTTT. It translates to CASSDPNRGLYQPQHF.

This clonotype was observed many times. The chain combines TRBV20-1 with TRBJ1-2; tentatively, D is TRBD1 (6 bases). Trimming left V 6 bases short and J 4 bases short, with 15 bases between. Per the germline V gene, CDR1 is DFQATT and CDR2 is SNEGSKA (reference sequence). This CDR3 has 13 residues. CDR3 DNA sequence: TGCAGTGCAGGGGGGCGGATACTCTATGGCTACACCTTC. This sequence encodes CSAGGRILYGYTF.

This clonotype has just a few counts. The V and J genes are TRBV20-1 and TRBJ1-2, with TRBD1 as a possible D gene (5 bases). Germline CDR1 and CDR2: DFQATT and SNEGSKA (reference sequence). V was cut by 6 bases and J by 0 bases, with 14 bases left in between. The CDR3 consists of 14 residues. DNA of the CDR3: TGCAGTGCCGGGGCGGGGAAGACTAACTATGGCTACACCTTC. It is translated as CSAGAGKTNYGYTF.

Remarks on this clonotype: Mismatch with germline at one junction end may stem from a read error. The chain couples TRBV3-1 to TRBJ1-6; weak D call: TRBD1 (5 bases). The germline CDR1 and CDR2 sequences are LGHDT and YNNKEL (reference sequence). The CDR3 length is 13 residues. The CDR3 sequence is CASSRPGNSPPHF. The CDR3 nucleotides read TGTGCCAGCAGCCGGCCAGGGAATTCACCCCCCCACTTT.

This chain uses TRBV7-9 with TRBJ2-1, with a tentative D call TRBD1 (6 bases). Trimming left V 6 bases short and J 1 base short, with 16 bases between. Germline V gene sequence: CDR1 SEHNR, CDR2 FQNEAQ (reference sequence). CDR3 length: 16 residues. The CDR3 reads CASSSITQGSYNEQFF. CDR3 DNA sequence: TGTGCCAGCAGTTCAATTACACAGGGTTCCTACAATGAGCAGTTCTTC.

As DNA, the CDR3 is TGTGCCAGCTCACCTAGTGTGGGGGGAGGCAATGAGCAGTTCTTC. Its protein product is CASSPSVGGGNEQFF. The rearrangement links TRBV18 to TRBJ2-1; D possibly corresponds to TRBD2 (6 bases). CDR3 length equals 15 residues. V was trimmed by 3 bases and J by 6 bases, leaving 15 bases between them. Germline values: CDR1 KGHSH, CDR2 LQKENI.

In this sample, this clonotype turned up many times. V gene TRBV7-2 combines with J gene TRBJ2-3; unclear D gene. This CDR3 has 16 residues. Trimming pared 2 bases from V and 0 bases from J, leaving 12 bases between. Germline V gene data show CDR1 as SGHTA and CDR2 as FQGNSA. This CDR3 is CASSLNWGGSTDTQYF. CDR3 DNA sequence: TGTGCCAGCAGCTTAAATTGGGGTGGGAGCACAGATACGCAGTATTTT. The full variable domain, its missing parts supplied by reference TRBV7-2 and TRBJ2-3, is GAGVSQSPSNKVTEKGKDVELRCDPISGHTALYWYRQSLGQGLEFLIYFQGNSAPDKSGLPSDRFSAERTGGSVSTLTIQRTQQEDSAVYLCASSLNWGGSTDTQYFGPGTRLTVL.